This TCR beta chain was documented in a study of blood T cells in healthy people across ages. Study-wide points: Percentage of naive T cells showed a strong correlation with TCR beta diversity.

This CDR3 spans 16 amino acids. Germline V gene sequence: CDR1 SGHRS, CDR2 YFSETQ. Trimming took off 4 bases at V and 1 base at J, with 14 bases between the two ends. To note about this clonotype: Its antigen is not known.

Primed by a sample-barcoded 5' primer and a J-beta primer mix, a second PCR proceeded for about 6 to 12 cycles. TCRdb redid the calling of the 5' RACE reads with MiXCR, one entry per CDR3 protein. Of approximately 960,000 distinct CDR3 sequences in the sample, about 28% were seen once. These records were also assigned to another study, of T cells of mothers and their children.

V is TRBV5-1 and J is TRBJ2-2; D is unresolved. The source material was blood. The TCR comes from a woman in her thirties or forties in good health. The CDR3 loop is CASSPFGWENTGELFF. In DNA form, the CDR3 reads TGCGCCAGCAGCCCCTTCGGGTGGGAGAACACCGGGGAGCTGTTTTTT.